Below, one TCR beta chain is given with its context. These data belong to a study of Ad26.COV2.S vaccination and SARS-CoV-2 variants. The germline CDR1 and CDR2 sequences are SGHRS and YFSETQ. The CDR3 sequence is 19 residues long. V trimming: 2 bases; J trimming: 4 bases; junction bases outside the gene matches: 14. TCRdb keeps only in-frame clones here, not all; method: immunoSEQ multiplex PCR. The sample shows more than 120,000 clones, around 86% of them seen only once. The sample in question was peripheral blood, obtained after recovery from COVID-19. The V gene is TRBV5-1, the J gene TRBJ2-3; TRBD1 matches at 12 bases. The sequence was collected from a human donor who had recovered from COVID-19. The CDR3 region is CASSFNPRDRGLRSDTQYF. CDR3 coding DNA: TGCGCCAGCAGCTTTAACCCCCGGGACAGGGGGCTTCGATCAGATACGCAGTATTTT.